This TCR beta chain was sequenced during a study of cytomegalovirus exposure and HLA in healthy donors. Study in general: Later analysis reported that the roughly 110 validation repertoires shared the platform of the approximately 690 first-cohort repertoires.

The method was immunoSEQ multiplex PCR; TCRdb's version includes in-frame clones alone and lacks a portion of them. This sample has 100,000 to 150,000 clones; 89% occur once, and the top ten carry approximately 2%. The ends were cut back, 0 bases at V and 3 bases at J, with 6 bases in the middle. Germline CDR1 SGHTA, CDR2 FQGNSA. The CDR3 has 13 residues. Sequencing used PBMCs. The source is a woman under 30 in good health and CMV-seronegative. J is TRBJ2-7 and V is TRBV7-2; D gene unclear. CDR3 sequence reads: CASSLALSYEQYF. The DNA for the CDR3 is TGTGCCAGCAGCTTAGCGCTTAGCTACGAGCAGTACTTC.